The 6 T cell receptor beta chains given below trace back to one sample, sequenced in a study of cytomegalovirus exposure and HLA in healthy donors. The repertoire was sequenced with immunoSEQ multiplex PCR; TCRdb's copy has only in-frame clones and lacks some. The repertoire holds some 100,000 clones, with 88% as singletons. The sequenced sample was PBMCs. All receptors derive from a man aged 18 to 29 in good health and CMV-seronegative.

The chain couples TRBV11-3 to TRBJ2-7; 15 nucleotides line up with TRBD2. Germline trimming cut 10 bases from V and 6 bases from J; bases unmatched to any gene: 4. The CDR3 length is 13 residues. Germline values: CDR1 SGHNT, CDR2 YENEEA. Here the CDR3 DNA reads TGTGCCACACAGGGACTAGCGGGAGGCGAGCAGTACTTC. This codes for CATQGLAGGEQYF. Full variable domain (outside the CDR3, taken from reference TRBV11-3 and TRBJ2-7): EAGVVQSPRYKIIEKKQPVAFWCNPISGHNTLYWYLQNLGQGPELLIRYENEEAVDDSQLPKDRFSAERLKGVDSTLKIQPAELGDSAVYLCATQGLAGGEQYFGPGTRLTVT.

The chain couples TRBV10-3 to TRBJ2-4, with a possible D match to TRBD2 (5 bases). Trimming left V 5 bases short and J 2 bases short, with 10 bases between. CDR1 is ENHRY and CDR2 is SYGVKD in the germline V gene. This CDR3 region has 14 residues. CDR3 in DNA: TGTGCCATCAGTAAGAGGGCCCCCAAAAACATTCAGTACTTC. This sequence encodes CAISKRAPKNIQYF.

The chain recombines TRBV4-3 with TRBJ2-5, with D maybe TRBD2 (6 bases). This CDR3 comprises 15 residues. The germline CDR1 and CDR2 sequences are LGHNA and YSLEER. Trimming pared 2 bases from V and 5 bases from J, leaving 15 bases between. For the CDR3, the DNA is TGCGCCAGCAGCCAACATAGTTCGGGGAGGGAGACCCAGTACTTC. Translated: CASSQHSSGRETQYF.

V usage is TRBV6-5 and J usage is TRBJ1-5; no clear D gene. V lost 5 bases and J lost 4, with 9 bases in between. The CDR3 is 13 amino acids. Germline assignment: CDR1 MNHEY and CDR2 SVGAGI. CDR3 sequence reads: CASSTGINQPQHF. In DNA, the CDR3 is TGTGCCAGCAGTACGGGAATTAATCAGCCCCAGCATTTT.

The rearrangement uses TRBV7-9 and TRBJ2-5; 7 bases agree with TRBD2. The V segment lost 5 bases and the J segment 0 bases; nucleotides outside the gene matches: 12. This CDR3 has 17 residues. Germline V CDR1 and CDR2: SEHNR, FQNEAQ (reference sequence). This CDR3 is CASSDPPGLADQETQYF. The CDR3 DNA is TGTGCCAGCAGCGATCCCCCGGGGCTAGCGGACCAAGAGACCCAGTACTTC.

This clone was observed once. The chain links TRBV10-1 to TRBJ2-5; 7 bases agree with TRBD1. CDR1 and CDR2 from the germline V gene are WNHNN and SYGVQD (reference sequence). The CDR3 has 15 amino acids. After removal of 3 bases from V and 3 bases from J, the junction contained 7 bases not matched to a gene. CDR3 in DNA: TGCGCCAGCAGTGAAATGCAGGGGGAGAAAGAGACCCAGTACTTC. It specifies CASSEMQGEKETQYF.